This T cell receptor beta chain was identified in a study of cytomegalovirus exposure and HLA in healthy donors. Study in general: The 120 validation repertoires and the roughly 680 first-cohort repertoires shared a platform, a later analysis reported.

The donors were members of the validation cohort, which comprised more than 90 subjects and was separate from the first cohort of more than 500 subjects. The CDR3 runs 16 residues. Trimming cost V 0 bases and J 0 bases, with 13 bases left between them. In germline, CDR1 is SQVTM, CDR2 ANQGSEA. TCRdb keeps only in-frame clones here, not all; method: immunoSEQ multiplex PCR. The table records about 140,000 clones, less than 90% of them present only once. The chain combines TRBV29-1 with TRBJ2-3, with D possibly TRBD2 on 6 matching bases. The clonotype originates from a man in his late teens or twenties in good health and CMV-seronegative. What was sequenced was PBMCs. Written as DNA, the CDR3 is TGCAGCGTTGAAGACCGACTAGTGGTTAGCACAGATACGCAGTATTTT. Translating gives CSVEDRLVVSTDTQYF.